These T cell receptor beta chains were read from a single sample in a study of T cell responses to AZD1222 COVID-19 vaccine. The data were produced by immunoSEQ multiplex PCR, yet TCRdb's version contains in-frame clones alone and is incomplete. The data contain approximately 160,000 clones, 75% to 90% of them singletons. The sample in question was peripheral blood, obtained on day 0 of AZD1222 vaccination. The origin of the receptors is an adult in good health. Each CDR3 is given without its conserved first and last residue.

j_call,v_call,cdr3_aa
TRBJ1-2,TRBV5-1,ASSLAEGISGYT
TRBJ2-2,TRBV6-5,ASSYYPGLNTGELF
TRBJ1-5,TRBV27,ASSRKGGPIRPQH
TRBJ1-2,TRBV7-9,ASSLTANYGYT
TRBJ2-6,TRBV29-1,SARSGGTGANVLT
TRBJ1-1,TRBV1,TSSQDLGGLMNTEAF
TRBJ2-1,TRBV4-1,ASSQRTSGTPTDNEQF
TRBJ2-7,TRBV6-1,ASSVNSGVRAPYEQY
TRBJ2-7,TRBV11-3,ASSSNRQY
TRBJ1-2,TRBV12-3/TRBV12-4,ASSLFRDAGYT
TRBJ2-1,TRBV6-5,ASSFWGGADEQF
TRBJ1-2,TRBV29-1,SVDLTGDFNYGYT
TRBJ1-2,TRBV5-8,ASIRRDNYGYT
TRBJ2-2,TRBV19,ASSIEGQGARSTGELF
TRBJ2-5,TRBV5-1,ASSFAGAQETQY
TRBJ1-6,TRBV11-3,ASSLEVNSPLH
TRBJ2-3,TRBV7-9,ASSLLGPGTDTQY
TRBJ2-1,TRBV2,ATKTGGAGEQF
TRBJ1-5,TRBV6-6,ASSARTGTSQPQH
TRBJ1-5,TRBV6-2/TRBV6-3,ASSRQSRGQPQH
TRBJ2-3,TRBV29-1,SVELLADTQY
TRBJ1-4,TRBV5-1,ASSDGLNEKLF
TRBJ1-1,TRBV7-2,ASSLGGDFAAF
TRBJ2-7,TRBV19,ASSPGIYEQY
TRBJ1-6,TRBV5-1,ASSLVGPHNSPLH
TRBJ2-2,TRBV7-2,ASSFYTGELF
TRBJ2-7,TRBV19,ASSNQGRGYEQY
TRBJ1-3,TRBV9,ASSVGPPGPSGNTIY
TRBJ2-7,TRBV11-2,ASTSRTGSPYEQY
TRBJ1-1,TRBV7-2,ASRWGAGQAF
TRBJ1-2,TRBV29-1,SGRQGNYGYT
TRBJ2-3,TRBV7-2,ASSLGAGGDTQY
TRBJ1-1,TRBV28,ASSLLGQGTTEAF
TRBJ1-1,TRBV3-1/TRBV3-2,ASSPWTGSNTEAF
TRBJ2-2,TRBV7-2,ASSLPGLATNTGELF
TRBJ2-1,TRBV7-3,ASSQHSYNEQF
TRBJ2-5,TRBV6-6,ASSSASGRRQETQY
TRBJ1-2,TRBV2,ASTPREGANYGYT
TRBJ2-1,TRBV6-4,ASIPPQRKNNEQF
TRBJ2-5,TRBV6-5,ASTLGETQY
TRBJ2-3,TRBV2,ASSASGRAKDTQY
TRBJ1-1,TRBV3-1/TRBV3-2,ASSPRTYTEAF
TRBJ2-3,TRBV7-9,ASSKADRGNTDTQY
TRBJ1-2,TRBV6-2/TRBV6-3,ASSSDRVRANYGYT
TRBJ1-6,TRBV5-1,ASSWTLAGENSPLH
TRBJ1-6,TRBV9,ASSVGSGNSPLH